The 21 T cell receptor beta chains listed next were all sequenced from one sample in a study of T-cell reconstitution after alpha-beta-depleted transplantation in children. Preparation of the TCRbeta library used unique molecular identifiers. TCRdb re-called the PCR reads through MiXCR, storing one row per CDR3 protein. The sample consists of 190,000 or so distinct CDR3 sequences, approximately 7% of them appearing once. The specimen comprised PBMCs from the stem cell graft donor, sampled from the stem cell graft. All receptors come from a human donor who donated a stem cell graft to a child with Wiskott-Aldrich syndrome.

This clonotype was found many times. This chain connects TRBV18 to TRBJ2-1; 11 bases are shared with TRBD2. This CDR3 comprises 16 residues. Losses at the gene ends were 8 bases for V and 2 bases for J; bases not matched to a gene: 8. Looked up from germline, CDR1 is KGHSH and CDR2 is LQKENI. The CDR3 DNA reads TGTGCCAGCACGGTAGCGGGAGGGCCCCCCTACAATGAGCAGTTCTTC. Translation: CASTVAGGPPYNEQFF.

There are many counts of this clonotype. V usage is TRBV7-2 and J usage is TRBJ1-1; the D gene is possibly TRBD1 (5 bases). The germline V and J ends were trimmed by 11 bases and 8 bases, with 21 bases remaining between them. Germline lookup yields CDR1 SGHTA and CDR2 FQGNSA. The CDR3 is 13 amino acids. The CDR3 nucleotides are TGTGCCGGGTTAAAGCGGGACCCATACGAAGCTTTCTTT. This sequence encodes CAGLKRDPYEAFF.

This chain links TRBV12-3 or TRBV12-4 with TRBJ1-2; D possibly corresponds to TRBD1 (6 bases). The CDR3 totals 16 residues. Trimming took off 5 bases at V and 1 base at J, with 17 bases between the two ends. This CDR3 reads CASSPTGTPLNYGYTF. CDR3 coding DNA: TGTGCCAGCAGTCCAACCGGGACACCTCTTAACTATGGCTACACCTTC.

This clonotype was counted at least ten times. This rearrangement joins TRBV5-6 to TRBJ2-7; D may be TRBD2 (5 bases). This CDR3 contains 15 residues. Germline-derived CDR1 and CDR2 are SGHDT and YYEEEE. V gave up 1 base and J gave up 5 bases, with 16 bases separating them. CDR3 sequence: CASSLREWAGHEQYF. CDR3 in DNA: TGTGCCAGCAGCTTGAGGGAGTGGGCAGGTCACGAGCAGTACTTC.

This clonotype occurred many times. CDR3 DNA sequence: TGTGCCAGCAGCTCTAGACAGGGGGCAAGACAGAATGAAAAACTGTTTTTT. This gives the protein CASSSRQGARQNEKLFF. The genes are TRBV5-8 and TRBJ1-4, with 10 bases lining up with TRBD1. V lost 3 bases and J lost 5; bases outside the gene matches: 10. Germline V lookup: CDR1 SGHTS, CDR2 YDEGEE. The CDR3 length is 17 residues.

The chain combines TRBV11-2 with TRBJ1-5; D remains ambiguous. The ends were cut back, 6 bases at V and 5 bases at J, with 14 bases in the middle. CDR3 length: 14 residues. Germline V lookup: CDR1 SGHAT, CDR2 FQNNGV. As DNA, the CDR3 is TGTGCCAGCAGTCGGACCAACTCGGATCAGCCCCAGCATTTT. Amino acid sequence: CASSRTNSDQPQHF. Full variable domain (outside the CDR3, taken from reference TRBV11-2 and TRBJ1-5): EAGVAQSPRYKIIEKRQSVAFWCNPISGHATLYWYQQILGQGPKLLIQFQNNGVVDDSQLPKDRFSAERLKGVDSTLKIQPAKLEDSAVYLCASSRTNSDQPQHFGDGTRLSIL.

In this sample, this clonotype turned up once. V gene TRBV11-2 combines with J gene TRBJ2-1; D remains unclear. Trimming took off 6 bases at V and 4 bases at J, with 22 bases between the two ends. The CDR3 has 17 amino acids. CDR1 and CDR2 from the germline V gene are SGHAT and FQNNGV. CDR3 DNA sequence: TGTGCCAGCAGTCGAATAGGGTTCACAAGAGAATACAATGAGCAGTTCTTC. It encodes CASSRIGFTREYNEQFF.

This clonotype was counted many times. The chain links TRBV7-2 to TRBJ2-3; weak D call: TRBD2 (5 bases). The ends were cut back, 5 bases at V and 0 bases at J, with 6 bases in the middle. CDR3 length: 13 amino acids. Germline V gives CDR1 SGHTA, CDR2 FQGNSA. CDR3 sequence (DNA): TGTGCCAGCAGCCGCGGGAGCACAGATACGCAGTATTTT. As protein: CASSRGSTDTQYF.

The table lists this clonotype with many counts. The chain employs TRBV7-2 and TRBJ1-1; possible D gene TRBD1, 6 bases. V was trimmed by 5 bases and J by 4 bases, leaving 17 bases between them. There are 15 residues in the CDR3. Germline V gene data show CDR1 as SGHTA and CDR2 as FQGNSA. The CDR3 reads CASSIKQGWSTEAFF. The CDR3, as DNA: TGTGCCAGCAGCATAAAACAGGGTTGGAGCACTGAAGCTTTCTTT.

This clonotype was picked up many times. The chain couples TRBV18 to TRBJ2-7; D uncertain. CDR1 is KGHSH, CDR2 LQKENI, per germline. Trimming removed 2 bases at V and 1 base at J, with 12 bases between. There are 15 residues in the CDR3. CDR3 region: CASSPSTPSSYEQYF. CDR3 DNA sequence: TGTGCCAGCTCACCATCCACTCCAAGTTCCTACGAGCAGTACTTC.

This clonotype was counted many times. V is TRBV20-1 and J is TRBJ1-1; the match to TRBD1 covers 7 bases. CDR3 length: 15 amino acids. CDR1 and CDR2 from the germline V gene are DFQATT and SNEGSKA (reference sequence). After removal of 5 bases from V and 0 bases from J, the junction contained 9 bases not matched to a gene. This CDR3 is CSARRTGLMNTEAFF. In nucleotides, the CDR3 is TGCAGTGCTCGGCGGACAGGACTTATGAACACTGAAGCTTTCTTT.

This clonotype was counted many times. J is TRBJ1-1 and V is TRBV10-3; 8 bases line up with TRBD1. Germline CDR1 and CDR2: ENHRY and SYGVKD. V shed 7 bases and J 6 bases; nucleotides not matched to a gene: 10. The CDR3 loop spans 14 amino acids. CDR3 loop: CAITPGQGVPEAFF. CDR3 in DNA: TGTGCCATCACTCCCGGACAGGGAGTCCCTGAAGCTTTCTTT.

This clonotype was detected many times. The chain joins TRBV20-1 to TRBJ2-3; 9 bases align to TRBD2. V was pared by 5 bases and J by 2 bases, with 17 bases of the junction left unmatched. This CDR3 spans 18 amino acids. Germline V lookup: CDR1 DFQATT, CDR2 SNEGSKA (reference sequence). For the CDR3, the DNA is TGCAGTGCTGGCCCTAGCCACTTAGCGGGAGCCCTCACAGATACGCAGTATTTT. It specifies CSAGPSHLAGALTDTQYF.

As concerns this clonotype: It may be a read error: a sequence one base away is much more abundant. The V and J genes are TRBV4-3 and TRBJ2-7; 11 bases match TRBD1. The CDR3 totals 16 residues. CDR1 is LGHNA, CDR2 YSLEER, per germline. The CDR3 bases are TGCGCCAGCAGCGAAGATGTGGGGACAGGGGGCTACGAGCAGTACTTC. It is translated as CASSEDVGTGGYEQYF.

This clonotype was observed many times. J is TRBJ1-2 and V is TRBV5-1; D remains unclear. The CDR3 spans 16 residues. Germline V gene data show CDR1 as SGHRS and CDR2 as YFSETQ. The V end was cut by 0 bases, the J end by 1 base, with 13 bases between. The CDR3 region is CASSLGKDGLNYGYTF. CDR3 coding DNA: TGCGCCAGCAGCTTGGGGAAGGACGGGCTTAACTATGGCTACACCTTC.

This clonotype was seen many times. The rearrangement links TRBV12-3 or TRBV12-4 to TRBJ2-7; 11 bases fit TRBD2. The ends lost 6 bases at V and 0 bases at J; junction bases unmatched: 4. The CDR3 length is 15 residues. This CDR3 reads CASRPGTSGSYEQYF. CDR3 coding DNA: TGTGCCAGCAGACCTGGGACTAGCGGCTCCTACGAGCAGTACTTC.

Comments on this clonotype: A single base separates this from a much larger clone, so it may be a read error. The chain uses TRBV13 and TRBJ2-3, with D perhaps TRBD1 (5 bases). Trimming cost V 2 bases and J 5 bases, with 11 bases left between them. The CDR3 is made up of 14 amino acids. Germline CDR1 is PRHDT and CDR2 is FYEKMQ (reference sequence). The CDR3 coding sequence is TGTGCCAGCAGCTTATCAGGGTCTGAAGATACGCAGTATTTT. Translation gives CASSLSGSEDTQYF. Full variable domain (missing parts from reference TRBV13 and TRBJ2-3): AAGVIQSPRHLIKEKRETATLKCYPIPRHDTVYWYQQGPGQDPQFLISFYEKMQSDKGSIPDRFSAQQFSDYHSELNMSSLELGDSALYFCASSLSGSEDTQYFGPGTRLTVL.

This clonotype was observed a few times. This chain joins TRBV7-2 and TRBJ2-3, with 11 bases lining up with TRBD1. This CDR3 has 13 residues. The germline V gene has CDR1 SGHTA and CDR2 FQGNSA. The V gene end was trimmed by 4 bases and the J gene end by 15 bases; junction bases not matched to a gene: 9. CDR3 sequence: CASSSSGTGGLYF. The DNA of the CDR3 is TGTGCCAGCAGCTCCTCCGGGACAGGGGGGCTTTATTTT.

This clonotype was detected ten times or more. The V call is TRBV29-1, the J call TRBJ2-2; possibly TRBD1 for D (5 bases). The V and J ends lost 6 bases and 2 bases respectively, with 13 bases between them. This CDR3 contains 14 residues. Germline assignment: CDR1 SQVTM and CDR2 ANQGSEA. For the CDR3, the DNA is TGCAGCGTGGGGCAGGTCCATAACACCGGGGAGCTGTTTTTT. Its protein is CSVGQVHNTGELFF.

CDR3 loop: CASRWTGLGGELFF. The CDR3 DNA follows: TGTGCCAGCCGCTGGACAGGGCTGGGCGGGGAGCTGTTTTTT. The chain joins TRBV7-8 to TRBJ2-2; 8 bases are shared with TRBD1. Germline-derived CDR1 and CDR2 are SGHVS and FQNEAQ. Losses at the gene ends were 8 bases for V and 7 bases for J; bases not matched to a gene: 9. There are 14 residues in the CDR3.

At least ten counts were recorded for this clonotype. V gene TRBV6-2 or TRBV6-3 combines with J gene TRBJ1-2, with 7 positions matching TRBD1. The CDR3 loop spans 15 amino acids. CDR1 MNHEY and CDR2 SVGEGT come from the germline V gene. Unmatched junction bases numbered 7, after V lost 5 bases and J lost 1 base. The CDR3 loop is CASSRDSKVNYGYTF. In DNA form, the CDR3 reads TGTGCCAGCAGTCGGGACAGCAAGGTTAACTATGGCTACACCTTC.